These 2 T cell receptor beta chains came from one sample sequenced in a study of T cell repertoires in cytomegalovirus infection. One entry per CDR3 protein, called by TCRdb with MiXCR from the reads. The sample lists roughly 320,000 distinct CDR3 sequences, roughly 9.5% seen once, with around 4.1% in the top ten. The sample taken for sequencing was PBMCs. Receptors originate from a human donor in good health (CMV status not recorded). Some clones in this sample may be carry-over from other donors' samples.

This clonotype has ten or more counts. The chain uses TRBV7-2 and TRBJ2-7; D is uncertain. V was pared by 1 base and J by 0 bases, with 10 bases between. Germline assignment: CDR1 SGHTA and CDR2 FQGNSA. The CDR3 extends over 15 amino acids. In DNA, the CDR3 is TGTGCCAGCAGCTTAGGGTCCCTCGGCTCCTACGAGCAGTACTTC. As protein: CASSLGSLGSYEQYF.

The J gene is TRBJ2-5, the V gene TRBV6-5; 11 bases align to TRBD2. The CDR3 consists of 16 residues. Germline V CDR1 and CDR2: MNHEY, SVGAGI. After removal of 0 bases from V and 5 bases from J, the junction contained 5 bases not matched to a gene. CDR3 region: CASSYSALAGVETQYF. In DNA form, the CDR3 reads TGTGCCAGCAGTTACTCTGCACTAGCGGGAGTCGAGACCCAGTACTTC.